This is a list of T cell receptor beta chains from one sample in a study of T cell responses to AZD1222 COVID-19 vaccine. Sequencing was performed with immunoSEQ multiplex PCR; in TCRdb, only in-frame clones are kept and a portion is missing. Of 91,000 or so clones in the sample, roughly nine tenths were seen once. The sample in question was peripheral blood, obtained 28 days after the second AZD1222 dose. Receptors originate from an adult who received the AZD1222 COVID-19 vaccine. The conserved cysteine and the conserved F or W are not part of the CDR3 here. Each record gives: D gene, V gene, clone size, CDR3 protein. The D gene is left open where the match is weak. Size values are once, few and many counts, or a class for expanded clones, and some rows have none.

. TRBV24-1 . ATSDAGFGLLGVRGYT
. TRBV28 . ASSRTAYGYT
TRBD1 TRBV29-1 once SVEPSGTGYGYT
TRBD2 TRBV19 once ASSLRTSGADTQY
TRBD1 TRBV19 . ASSIVWTGTNTEAF
TRBD1 TRBV4-3 . ASSPSWQGAGELF
. TRBV11-2 few ASSLAGAGNTIY
. TRBV7-3 . ASSPISADTQY
. TRBV7-9 . ASSETARAF
TRBD1 TRBV6-2/TRBV6-3 . ASSKDRVGTGELF
TRBD1 TRBV6-6 . ASSTRTGAQVLTF
. TRBV11-2 . ASSLELGATYNEQF
. TRBV3-1/TRBV3-2 . ASSQDIGPNQPQH
. TRBV4-1 . ASSQDLPGEGNTIY
. TRBV2 . ASSEATVYSNQPQH
TRBD2 TRBV6-5 . ASSYSTSGGAGELF
TRBD1 TRBV4-1 . ASSLNRGNTEAF
. TRBV12-3/TRBV12-4 . ASTRDTADTQY
TRBD1 TRBV5-4 . ASRTGQGPTLPGYT
. TRBV5-1 . ASSQIQGSTEAF
TRBD1 TRBV2 . ASRDTGAAKDTQY
. TRBV6-1 . ASSEAAGGAGHQPQH
. TRBV7-6 . ASSWASGGTDTQY
TRBD1 TRBV7-8 . ASSSRGGGNTGELF
TRBD2 TRBV11-2 . ASSGLAGPNEQF
. TRBV7-2 few ASSLAKDANYGYT
. TRBV5-8 once ASRGVGKLF
. TRBV2 . ASSSRWGNTEAF
. TRBV30 . AWGFRDLNTGELF
. TRBV5-5 . ASSSIPDGLNTEAF
. TRBV7-9 . ASSLQGRDGYT
. TRBV3-1/TRBV3-2 . ASSPEGIKPKNTEAF
. TRBV3-1/TRBV3-2 . ASSQADRGNQPQH
. TRBV12-3/TRBV12-4 . ASSFGTYGYT
. TRBV11-2 . ASSLQGGFNEKLF
. TRBV29-1 . SVGRGREAGELF
. TRBV15 . ATGFGGPGQPQH
. TRBV5-1 . ASSASSSGPWEQY
TRBD1 TRBV9 once ASSPRTGPNYGYT
. TRBV7-2 . ASSYSGSYNEQF
. TRBV4-1 . ASSPAGTGNSGANVLT
. TRBV6-1 once ASSEGSVQETQY
TRBD2 TRBV7-2 . ASSLAVAGGPDTQY
TRBD2 TRBV7-3 . ASSRSGGTNTQY
. TRBV5-5 . ASSLTADNTEAF
. TRBV11-3 . ASSLIHGRSLDNEQF
TRBD1 TRBV9 . ASSVGLQGATDFQF